This T cell receptor (beta chain) was sequenced for a study of T cells after yellow fever vaccination (dated by TCRdb to between 2018 and 2020). Regarding the study in general: The SMART-Seq v4 Ultra Low Input RNA kit was used to prepare libraries from fractions with low cell numbers. Bulk TCR alpha and beta repertoires were sequenced longitudinally to track T-cell clones before and after primary and booster YFV17D yellow fever vaccination. The cohort comprised two healthy male donors, one aged 18 to 30 and one aged 30 to 40 years. Blood was drawn at multiple timepoints before and after primary and secondary immunization, with bulk PBMC replicates and cell subsets isolated.

This clonotype was seen a few times. The target of this receptor is not known. It has no much larger one-base neighbor in the sample; base qualities were not kept. Sequencing relied on an Illumina NovaSeq 6000. Synthesis of TCR cDNA relied on 5'RACE template switching, a step that introduced a universal primer site along with unique molecular identifiers. cDNA synthesis was primed from both the TCR alpha and TCR beta constant segments. Library amplification involved two PCR steps, and the second step added sample barcodes and sequencing adapters. Sequencing of libraries was performed on Illumina HiSeq 2500 (2x100 bp) or NovaSeq (2x150 bp). In the authors' own workflow: MIGEC handled demultiplexing of reads and collapsing into UMI consensus sequences, while MiXCR performed V(D)J alignment. Vaccine-responding clonotypes were defined with edgeR using replicate PBMC samples, requiring FDR below 0.01 and a log2 fold change above 5 up to day 15. Each bulk clonotype received a CD4 or CD8 identity based on whether the sequenced CD4 or CD8 repertoire contained that clonotype at higher abundance. TCRdb reanalyzed the raw reads on its own, using fastp at Q25 for trimming and MiXCR for clone calling, and kept in-frame beta chains. Entries are consolidated by CDR3 protein sequence, retaining the most common genes and DNA. What appears here as the V and J calls and clone size reflects TCRdb's work, not the paper's. The sample data list 400,000 or so distinct CDR3 sequences, and 18% of these were observed just once. Together, the top ten hold over 15% of the sample.

Summary of the overall study and its limitations: The secondary T-cell response was found to be weaker but faster than the primary response, with a peak reached on day 5 rather than on day 15. A small fraction of clonotypes showed up in both the CD4 and CD8 compartments, probably as a result of convergent recombination. FACS-sorted repertoires could contain abundant contaminating clonotypes from the bulk population, so computational filtering was required. Most clones expanded after primary vaccination (around 96% of CD4 and around 88% of CD8) were re-detected after the booster, suggesting that broad memory maintenance occurred. Because the study included only a couple of donors, the extent to which the findings can be generalized is limited.

This specimen's treatment or condition label, per the study, means: live attenuated yellow fever vaccine strain. Two biological replicates of bulk PBMCs were collected at each blood-draw timepoint. PBMCs were isolated from peripheral blood using a standard Ficoll-Paque protocol. TriZol was used to extract RNA from bulk PBMCs, CD4 and CD8 fractions, and dextramer-positive and dextramer-negative fractions. This sample comprised PBMCs, obtained before the yellow fever booster vaccination. The source of this sequence is a man between 18 and 29 years old who received the YFV17D yellow fever vaccine.

The CDR3: CASSYSSAGKNSPLHF. Read as DNA, the sequence is TGTGCCAGCAGTTACTCGAGTGCGGGGAAGAATTCACCCCTCCACTTT. In this chain, TRBV6-5 is recombined with TRBJ1-6; the D gene remains uncertain. The CDR3 holds 16 amino acids from the cysteine to the phenylalanine. Here the CDR3 DNA is all that survives: 48 bases in frame from base 1. The germline V gene supplies CDR1 MNHEY and CDR2 SVGAGI. The trim is 0 bases for V and 7 bases for J, with a gap of 13 bases between the germline ends.